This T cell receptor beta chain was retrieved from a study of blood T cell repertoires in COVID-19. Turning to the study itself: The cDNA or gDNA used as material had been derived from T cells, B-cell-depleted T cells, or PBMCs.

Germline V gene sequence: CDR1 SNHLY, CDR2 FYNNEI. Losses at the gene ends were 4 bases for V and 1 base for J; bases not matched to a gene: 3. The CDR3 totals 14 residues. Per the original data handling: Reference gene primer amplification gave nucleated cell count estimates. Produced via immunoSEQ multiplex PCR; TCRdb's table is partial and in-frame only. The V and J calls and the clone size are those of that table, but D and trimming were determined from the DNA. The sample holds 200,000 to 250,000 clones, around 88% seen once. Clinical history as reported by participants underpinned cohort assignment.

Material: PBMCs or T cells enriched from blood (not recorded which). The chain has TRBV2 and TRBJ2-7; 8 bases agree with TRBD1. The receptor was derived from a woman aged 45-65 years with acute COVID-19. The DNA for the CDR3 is TGTGCCAGCAGTGTAACAGGGGGATCCTACGAGCAGTACTTC. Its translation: CASSVTGGSYEQYF.